The present T cell receptor (beta chain) was sequenced within a study of CD8+CD57+ T cells in acquired aplastic anemia. Study at large: Sorting CD4+ and CD8+ cells gave DNA averaging around 3 ug. Regarding the study as a whole: Patients and controls had CD8+ Simpson's diversity values that were not significantly distinct.

Before being chosen for sequencing, patients had shown CD8+CD57+ cell expansion by flow cytometry. The diagnosis in all patients was severe acquired aplastic anemia. Blood sampling was performed on the patients, and none of them had received therapy by then. Note on this clonotype: Antigen: not known.

It was genomic DNA that served as the template for profiling TCR beta VDJ and CDR3. TCRdb processed the reads anew with MiXCR; each CDR3 protein has one entry. The repertoire holds around 150,000 distinct CDR3 sequences, with roughly 50% as singletons. Sequencing was performed on sorted CD4+, CD8+, or CD8+CD57+ T cells (not recorded which) from PBMCs. The clonotype originates from a human donor with aplastic anemia.

The CDR3 sequence: CASSQERFRDGYTF. The CDR3 nucleotides are TGCGCCAGCAGCCAAGAGAGATTCCGGGATGGCTACACCTTC. This chain joins TRBV4-1 and TRBJ1-2; D remains ambiguous. Germline V CDR1 and CDR2: MGHRA, YSYEKL. This CDR3 has 14 amino acids. The V end lost 0 bases, the J end lost 6 bases, and 11 bases lay between the germline ends.